Listed below are T cell receptor beta chains from one sample, sequenced in a study of technical replicates of blood from a handful of donors. Data came from immunoSEQ multiplex PCR; TCRdb stores just in-frame clones and leaves some out. The sample shows about 83,000 clones, less than 95% of them seen only once. Source material: T cells isolated from PBMCs. These receptors originate from a human donor in good health. Both conserved end residues are part of each CDR3. A D gene is named only where the DNA matches it firmly. Rows give clone size only sometimes, using once, few, many, or a class for an expanded clone.

clone size,D gene,J gene,V gene,CDR3 DNA,CDR3 protein
-,-,TRBJ2-5,TRBV14,TGTGCCAGCAGCCCTGAGGACTGGTTCCAAGAGACCCAGTACTTC,CASSPEDWFQETQYF
-,TRBD1,TRBJ1-1,TRBV19,TGTGCCAGTAGTATGACAGGGGAGGACACTGAAGCTTTCTTT,CASSMTGEDTEAFF
-,-,TRBJ1-1,TRBV11-3,TGTGCCAGCAGCTTATCCCCTCGGGGTACGAACACTGAAGCTTTCTTT,CASSLSPRGTNTEAFF
-,TRBD1,TRBJ1-2,TRBV18,TGTGCCAGCTCACAAACAGGGGGCGGCTACACCTTC,CASSQTGGGYTF
-,TRBD2,TRBJ2-3,TRBV6-1,TGTGCCAGCAGCGGCCCGGGACTAGCTAGTGATACGCAGTATTTT,CASSGPGLASDTQYF
-,-,TRBJ1-1,TRBV25-1,TGTGCCAGCAGTGCCCCAGGGATGGCTGAAGCTTTCTTT,CASSAPGMAEAFF
-,TRBD2,TRBJ2-7,TRBV5-1,TGCGCCAGCAGCCAACTAGCGGGAGTTCCCTACGAGCAGTACTTC,CASSQLAGVPYEQYF
-,-,TRBJ2-7,TRBV10-3,TGTGCCATCAGCGAAATACCCAGGGATCGTTCGGCCTACGAGCAGTACTTC,CAISEIPRDRSAYEQYF
-,TRBD1,TRBJ1-1,TRBV5-1,TGCGCCAGCAGCTCCGACAGGGGCACTGAAGCTTTCTTT,CASSSDRGTEAFF
-,-,TRBJ2-1,TRBV6-6,TGTGCCAGCAGTTACTCGGACAGCTCAGGTGAGCAGTTCTTC,CASSYSDSSGEQFF
-,-,TRBJ2-2,TRBV7-6,TGTGCCAGCAGCTTAGTCGGGGGCGGGGAGCTGTTTTTT,CASSLVGGGELFF
-,-,TRBJ1-2,TRBV6-5,TGTGCCAGCAAATGGGCCTCTACGAGTAACTATGGCTACACCTTC,CASKWASTSNYGYTF
-,-,TRBJ1-1,TRBV21-1,TGTGCTAGCAGCAAACGAACGACAGGGGCGATGGTTAACACTGAAGCTTTCTTT,CASSKRTTGAMVNTEAFF
-,-,TRBJ1-2,TRBV6-1,TGTGCCAGTTTGTATTCTAACTATGGCTACACCTTC,CASLYSNYGYTF
-,-,TRBJ2-1,TRBV4-1,TGCGCCAGCAGCCAAGAGTCTACAGGGCGAAATGAGCAGTTCTTC,CASSQESTGRNEQFF
-,-,TRBJ2-2,TRBV27,TGTGCCAGCGGACAGTACACCGGGGAGCTGTTTTTT,CASGQYTGELFF
-,-,TRBJ1-5,TRBV19,TGTGCCAGTAGTATTATAAATCGTCAGCCCCAGCATTTT,CASSIINRQPQHF
-,-,TRBJ2-7,TRBV7-6,TGTGCCAGCAGCTTAGGAATCGGGGGAGGCAGCGAGCAGTACTTC,CASSLGIGGGSEQYF
-,TRBD2,TRBJ2-3,TRBV9,TGTGCCAGCAGCGTAGCTAACGCGGGAGGGCGGACAGATACGCAGTATTTT,CASSVANAGGRTDTQYF
few,TRBD1,TRBJ1-5,TRBV18,TGTGCCAGCCAAGGACAGGCAAATCAGCCCCAGCATTTT,CASQGQANQPQHF
-,-,TRBJ2-1,TRBV28,TGTGCCAGCAGCCGGACTTCGAGTGACGATGAGCAGTTCTTC,CASSRTSSDDEQFF
few,-,TRBJ2-7,TRBV21-1,TGTGCCAGCAGCAACAAAGGGACAGCCTACGAGCAGTACTTC,CASSNKGTAYEQYF
-,-,TRBJ1-5,TRBV6-5,TGTGCCAGCAGCCAGGACAATAGCAATCAGCCCCAGCATTTT,CASSQDNSNQPQHF
-,-,TRBJ2-7,TRBV2,TGTGCCAGCACGCCCTACCCCTACGAGCAGTACTTC,CASTPYPYEQYF
-,TRBD2,TRBJ2-7,TRBV11-2,TGTGCCAGCAGCCGCCCCCCGGGGGGTTACGAGCAGTACTTC,CASSRPPGGYEQYF
-,-,TRBJ2-1,TRBV20-1,TGCAGTGCTGGACTGCTCGATGAGCAGTTCTTC,CSAGLLDEQFF
-,TRBD2,TRBJ2-2,TRBV7-6,TGTGCCAGCAGCTTGGTGAAGCGGGGAGCCGGGGAGCTGTTTTTT,CASSLVKRGAGELFF
-,-,TRBJ1-1,TRBV18,TGTGCCAGCTCACCCACCGGGGGGGCTGAAGCTTTCTTT,CASSPTGGAEAFF
-,-,TRBJ2-7,TRBV12-5,TGTGCTAGTGGTTCTGGACAGACGGCTTACGAGCAGTACTTC,CASGSGQTAYEQYF
once,-,TRBJ1-1,TRBV18,TGTGCCAGCTCACCACGACAGGAAAACACTGAAGCTTTCTTT,CASSPRQENTEAFF
once,-,TRBJ1-2,TRBV6-1,TGTGCCAGCAGTGTCCACACCTCCGGGGCTAACTATGGCTACACCTTC,CASSVHTSGANYGYTF